The 14 T cell receptor beta chains given below trace back to one sample, sequenced in a study of shared clonotypes between healthy human individuals. Clones were sequenced by immunoSEQ multiplex PCR, and TCRdb holds only the in-frame ones, with some missing. The data hold approximately 640,000 clones, with about nine tenths observed a single time. The specimen sequenced was memory CD8+ T cells from PBMCs. The subset is: CD45RO+ cells pooled with CCR7-negative TemRA cells. The receptor set was obtained from a man aged 18 to 30 in good health. Some clones in this sample may be carry-over from other donors' samples.

This clone was picked up one time. V gene TRBV7-8 combines with J gene TRBJ2-7; TRBD2 is a possible D gene (6 bases). Trimming pared 5 bases from V and 3 bases from J, leaving 17 bases between. Germline V lookup: CDR1 SGHVS, CDR2 FQNEAQ. The CDR3 totals 15 residues. CDR3 residues: CASSQSRRERYEQYF. The CDR3 DNA reads TGTGCCAGCAGCCAGAGCCGACGGGAGCGCTACGAGCAGTACTTC.

V usage is TRBV7-9 and J usage is TRBJ1-2; D unclear. V lost 5 bases to trimming and J lost 6 bases, with 22 bases between them. This CDR3 spans 16 amino acids. Germline assignment: CDR1 SEHNR and CDR2 FQNEAQ (reference sequence). The CDR3, as DNA: TGTGCCAGCAGCCCAACCGCCACCGGCGGCCTAAATGGCTACACCTTC. Translating it yields CASSPTATGGLNGYTF.

V usage is TRBV30 and J usage is TRBJ1-5, with unresolved D. The CDR3 length is 13 residues. CDR1 and CDR2 from the germline V gene are GTSNPN and SVGIG (reference sequence). Trimming removed 5 bases from V and 1 base from J, with 9 bases in between. CDR3 amino acids: CAWGRASNQPQHF. The CDR3 DNA follows: TGTGCCTGGGGACGGGCCAGCAATCAGCCCCAGCATTTT.

J is TRBJ2-1 and V is TRBV6-5, with TRBD1 identical over 11 bases. Trimming removed 4 bases from V and 6 bases from J; junction bases left unmatched: 8. Germline V gives CDR1 MNHEY, CDR2 SVGAGI. The CDR3 has 16 residues. This CDR3 is CASSWTGGVKANEQFF. The CDR3 DNA reads TGTGCCAGCAGTTGGACAGGGGGCGTAAAGGCCAATGAGCAGTTCTTC.

CDR3 DNA: TGTGCCAGCAGATCAGGACTAGCGGGGAACAATGAGCAGTTCTTC. This sequence encodes CASRSGLAGNNEQFF. V is TRBV27 and J is TRBJ2-1; TRBD2 aligns across 12 bases. J gave up 5 bases and V 6 bases, and 5 bases lay outside the gene matches. CDR1 is MNHEY, CDR2 SMNVEV, per germline (reference sequence). The CDR3 covers 15 residues.

The CDR3 region has the DNA TGTGCCACCAGCCCCGGTGGAGGGGCCTCCGAGCAGTACTTC. It encodes CATSPGGGASEQYF. This chain connects TRBV15 to TRBJ2-7; weak D call: TRBD2 (6 bases). The length of the CDR3 is 14 residues. The V gene's germline CDR1 is LNHNV and CDR2 YYDKDF (reference sequence). The V and J ends lost 5 bases and 6 bases respectively, with 17 bases between them.

V usage is TRBV19 and J usage is TRBJ2-2; D is undetermined. The V gene's germline CDR1 is LNHDA and CDR2 SQIVND (reference sequence). V lost 6 bases, J lost 8 bases, and 16 bases lay in between. The CDR3 extends over 14 amino acids. CDR3: CASSIMSSGGELFF. Here the CDR3 DNA reads TGTGCCAGTAGCATAATGTCCTCTGGGGGGGAGCTGTTTTTT.

V usage is TRBV7-9 and J usage is TRBJ1-3; D might be TRBD1 (6 bases). Germline V gene sequence: CDR1 SEHNR, CDR2 FQNEAQ (reference sequence). V was shortened by 1 base and J by 0 bases, with 10 bases between the two germline ends. The CDR3 runs to 16 residues. CDR3 in DNA: TGTGCCAGCAGCTTAGAAGGGGGTCCCTCTGGAAACACCATATATTTT. Encoded protein: CASSLEGGPSGNTIYF.

J is TRBJ1-4 and V is TRBV9; D is possibly TRBD1 (5 bases). The V gene lost 4 bases and the J gene lost 3 bases, with 13 bases spanning the gap. CDR1 SGDLS and CDR2 YYNGEE come from the germline V gene. This CDR3 is built from 15 residues. The DNA of the CDR3 is TGTGCCAGCAGCTATGAGGGGAGGTCTAATGAAAAACTGTTTTTT. This translates into CASSYEGRSNEKLFF.

The chain joins TRBV27 to TRBJ2-3; D might be TRBD2 (5 bases). Between the trimmed V and J ends, which lost 3 bases and 4 bases, there was a span of 17 bases. Germline V lookup: CDR1 MNHEY, CDR2 SMNVEV (reference sequence). The CDR3 length is 16 residues. The CDR3: CASSLTQRNWADTQYF. The CDR3 DNA follows: TGTGCCAGCAGTTTGACACAGCGGAATTGGGCAGATACGCAGTATTTT.

The V and J genes are TRBV7-8 and TRBJ2-2; 8 nucleotides line up with TRBD2. Germline V CDR1 and CDR2: SGHVS, FQNEAQ. The CDR3 is 17 amino acids. Unmatched junction bases numbered 11, after V lost 4 bases and J lost 4 bases. CDR3 sequence (DNA): TGTGCCAGCAGCTCCCCGGGCGGGAGGAGGGGCACCGGGGAGCTGTTTTTT. Translated, it gives CASSSPGGRRGTGELFF. The complete variable domain, with remaining parts taken from reference TRBV7-8 and TRBJ2-2, reads GAGVSQSPRYKVAKRGQDVALRCDPISGHVSLFWYQQALGQGPEFLTYFQNEAQLDKSGLPSDRFFAERPEGSVSTLKIQRTQQEDSAVYLCASSSPGGRRGTGELFFGEGSRLTVL.

This chain joins TRBV6-5 and TRBJ1-1; 7 positions agree with TRBD1. This CDR3 comprises 16 residues. The trim removed 3 bases at V and 0 bases at J, leaving 7 bases unmatched. CDR1 is MNHEY, CDR2 SVGAGI, per germline. This CDR3 reads CASSYHAGGMNTEAFF. Here the CDR3 DNA reads TGTGCCAGCAGTTATCACGCAGGGGGGATGAACACTGAAGCTTTCTTT.

The chain combines TRBV19 with TRBJ1-5; D is perhaps TRBD1 (5 bases). V was cut by 4 bases and J by 0 bases, with 16 bases left in between. Germline-derived CDR1 and CDR2 are LNHDA and SQIVND (reference sequence). The CDR3 is 17 amino acids. The CDR3 DNA follows: TGTGCCAGTAGTACTCGGAAAGGGGCCTATAGCAATCAGCCCCAGCATTTT. This gives the protein CASSTRKGAYSNQPQHF.

Written as DNA, the CDR3 is TGTGCCAGCAGCTTAGTGCGTGATACGCAGTATTTT. Protein sequence: CASSLVRDTQYF. The chain carries TRBV11-2 and TRBJ2-3, with no clear D. Looked up from germline, CDR1 is SGHAT and CDR2 is FQNNGV. The CDR3 spans 12 residues. The ends were cut back, 1 base at V and 6 bases at J, with 5 bases in the middle.